The entry that follows covers one T cell receptor (beta chain) sequence. Antigen specificity is unknown. This specimen belongs to a study of Ad26.COV2.S vaccination and SARS-CoV-2 variants. Study-level points and caveats: There was a possibility that the TCR breadth and depth analyses underestimated total T cell responses. Spike-specific TCR breadth in vaccine recipients exceeded that seen in placebo recipients.

Germline CDR1 and CDR2: LGHDT and YNNKEL (reference sequence). CDR3 length equals 16 residues. Trimming took 1 base from V and 2 from J, leaving 14 bases between them. This table comes from immunoSEQ multiplex PCR, and its TCRdb copy is limited to in-frame clones, with some not included. The profile shows 180,000 or so clones, approximately 88% of them singletons. The sequence derives from a human donor who had recovered from COVID-19. The sequencing used peripheral blood, collected after recovery from COVID-19. The V gene is TRBV3-1 (or the pseudogene TRBV3-2), the J gene TRBJ1-2; D is unclear. CDR3 loop: CASSQGRRITNYGYTF. CDR3 DNA: TGTGCCAGCAGCCAAGGCCGGAGAATAACCAACTATGGCTACACCTTC.